The present T cell receptor (beta chain) was sequenced within a study of cytomegalovirus exposure and HLA in healthy donors. The PCR had 60 Vbeta and 13 Jbeta primers. Profiled with immunoSEQ multiplex PCR; TCRdb holds only in-frame clones, not every one. This table has 150,000 to 200,000 clones, roughly 79% appearing once. Regarding the study as a whole: Evidence from a later analysis indicated that most CMV-associated TCR beta chains looked HLA-restricted. Among the CMV-associated chains, a few were confirmed in vitro as specific for CMV antigens. Earlier results showed most TCR beta V segments being productive about 90% or about 30% of the time.

The CDR3 has 12 residues. The V gene lost 0 bases and the J gene lost 4 bases, with 4 bases spanning the gap. The germline V gene encodes CDR1 SGHNT and CDR2 YYREEE (reference sequence). Concerning this clone itself: Its antigen is not known.

The sequencing sample was made of PBMCs. The sequence was obtained from a woman aged 50 to 65 in good health and CMV-seropositive. The rearrangement uses TRBV5-4 and TRBJ1-2; D call uncertain. The chain's CDR3 is CASSLESYGYTF. The DNA of the CDR3 is TGTGCCAGCAGCTTGGAGAGCTATGGCTACACCTTC.